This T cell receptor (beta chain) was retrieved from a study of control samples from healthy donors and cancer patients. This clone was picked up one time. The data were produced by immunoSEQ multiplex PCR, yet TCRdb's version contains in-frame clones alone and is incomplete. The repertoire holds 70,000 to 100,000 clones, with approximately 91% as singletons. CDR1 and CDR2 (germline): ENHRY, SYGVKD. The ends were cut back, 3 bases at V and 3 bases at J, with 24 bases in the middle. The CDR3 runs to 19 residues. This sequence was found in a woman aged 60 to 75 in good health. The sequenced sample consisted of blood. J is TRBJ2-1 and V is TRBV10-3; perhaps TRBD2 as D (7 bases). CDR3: CAISDRGREQGGLYNEQFF. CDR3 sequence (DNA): TGTGCCATCAGTGACCGCGGGAGAGAACAGGGTGGCCTCTACAATGAGCAGTTCTTC.